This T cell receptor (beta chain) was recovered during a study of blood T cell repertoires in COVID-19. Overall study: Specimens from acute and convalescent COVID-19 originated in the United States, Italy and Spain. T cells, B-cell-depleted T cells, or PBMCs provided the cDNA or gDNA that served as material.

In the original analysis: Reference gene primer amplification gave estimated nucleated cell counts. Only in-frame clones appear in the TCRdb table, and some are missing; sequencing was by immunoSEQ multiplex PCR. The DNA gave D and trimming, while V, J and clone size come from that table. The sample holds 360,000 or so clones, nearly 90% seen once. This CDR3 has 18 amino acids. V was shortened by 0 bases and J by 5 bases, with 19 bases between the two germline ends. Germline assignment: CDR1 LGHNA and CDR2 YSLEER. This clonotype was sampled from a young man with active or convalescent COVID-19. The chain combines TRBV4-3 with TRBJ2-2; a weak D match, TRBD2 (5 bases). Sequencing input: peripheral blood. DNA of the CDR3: TGCGCCAGCAGCCAAGATATTTCCCAAACAACTAGGACCGGGGAGCTGTTTTTT. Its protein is CASSQDISQTTRTGELFF.